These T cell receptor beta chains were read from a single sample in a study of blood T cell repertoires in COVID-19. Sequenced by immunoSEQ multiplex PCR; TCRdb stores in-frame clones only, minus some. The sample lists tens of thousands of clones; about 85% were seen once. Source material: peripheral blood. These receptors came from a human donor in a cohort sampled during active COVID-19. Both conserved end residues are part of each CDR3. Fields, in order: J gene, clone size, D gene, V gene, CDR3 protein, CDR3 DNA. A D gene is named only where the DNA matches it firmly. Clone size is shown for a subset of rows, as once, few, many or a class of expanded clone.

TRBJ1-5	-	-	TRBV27	CASSLSPRGNQPQHF	TGTGCCAGCAGTTTATCCCCCAGGGGCAATCAGCCCCAGCATTTT
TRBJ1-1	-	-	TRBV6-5	CASSVGRGTEAFF	TGTGCCAGCAGCGTTGGACGGGGCACTGAAGCTTTCTTT
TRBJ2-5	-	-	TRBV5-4	CASSLGTGFSETQYF	TGTGCCAGCAGCTTGGGGACTGGGTTTTCAGAGACCCAGTACTTC
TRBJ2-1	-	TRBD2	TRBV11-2	CASSFGGGKWRETYNEQFF	TGTGCCAGCAGCTTCGGTGGGGGTAAATGGCGGGAGACCTACAATGAGCAGTTCTTC
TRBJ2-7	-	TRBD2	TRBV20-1	CSASTGGGYYEQYF	TGCAGTGCTAGTACGGGCGGGGGTTACTACGAGCAGTACTTC
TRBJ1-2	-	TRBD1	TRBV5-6	CASSWGQGAQRWGGYTF	TGTGCCAGCAGCTGGGGACAGGGTGCACAGCGCTGGGGCGGCTACACCTTC
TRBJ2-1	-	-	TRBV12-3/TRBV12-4	CASSRYNEQFF	TGTGCCAGCAGCCGTTACAATGAGCAGTTCTTC
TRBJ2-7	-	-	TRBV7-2	CASSHRTEAYEQYF	TGTGCCAGCAGCCATCGGACAGAGGCCTACGAGCAGTACTTC
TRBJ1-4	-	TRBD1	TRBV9	CASSENPGTGGKLFF	TGTGCCAGCAGTGAGAATCCCGGGACAGGGGGCAAACTGTTTTTT
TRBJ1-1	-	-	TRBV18	CASSLLGGVNTEAFF	TGTGCCAGCTCACTACTTGGGGGGGTCAACACTGAAGCTTTCTTT
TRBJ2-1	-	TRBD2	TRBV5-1	CASSLILAGGWNEQFF	TGCGCCAGCAGCTTGATACTAGCGGGGGGGTGGAATGAGCAGTTCTTC
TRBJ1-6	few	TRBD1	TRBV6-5	CASSYSTGIRNSPLHF	TGTGCCAGCAGTTACTCGACAGGGATTAGAAATTCACCCCTCCACTTT
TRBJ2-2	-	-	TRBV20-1	CSASRRGELFF	TGCAGTGCTAGTCGGAGGGGGGAGCTGTTTTTT
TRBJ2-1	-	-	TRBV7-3	CASSLQGGFNEQFF	TGTGCCAGCAGCTTACAAGGGGGTTTCAATGAGCAGTTCTTC
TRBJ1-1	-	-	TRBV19	CASSEGSWNTEAFF	TGTGCCAGTAGCGAGGGTTCTTGGAACACTGAAGCTTTCTTT
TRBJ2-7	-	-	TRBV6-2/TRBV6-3	CASSYSRVENEQYF	TGTGCCAGCAGTTACTCTCGGGTGGAGAACGAGCAGTACTTC
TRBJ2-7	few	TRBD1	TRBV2	CASRPRQGGGYEQYF	TGTGCCAGCAGACCAAGACAGGGGGGAGGCTACGAGCAGTACTTC
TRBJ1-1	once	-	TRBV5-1	CASSRGQGLSLGTEAFF	TGCGCCAGCAGCCGCGGCCAGGGGCTAAGTCTCGGCACTGAAGCTTTCTTT
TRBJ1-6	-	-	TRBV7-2	CASSREVTPLHF	TGTGCCAGCAGCCGCGAGGTGACACCCCTCCACTTT
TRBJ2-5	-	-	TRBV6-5	CASSFRTVAPETQYF	TGTGCCAGCAGTTTCAGGACAGTGGCCCCAGAGACCCAGTACTTC
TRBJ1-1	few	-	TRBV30	CAWSVGQNTEAFF	TGTGCCTGGAGTGTTGGACAGAACACTGAAGCTTTCTTT
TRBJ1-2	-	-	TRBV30	CAWSVMRAQGYTF	TGTGCCTGGAGTGTAATGCGGGCGCAGGGCTACACCTTC
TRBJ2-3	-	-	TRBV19	CASSIGRGLTDTQYF	TGTGCCAGTAGTATCGGGCGGGGACTCACAGATACGCAGTATTTT
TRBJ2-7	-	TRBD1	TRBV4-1	CASSRNPTGPTHEQYF	TGCGCCAGCAGCCGAAACCCGACAGGGCCCACCCACGAGCAGTACTTC
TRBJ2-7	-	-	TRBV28	CASMGYSYEQYF	TGTGCCAGCATGGGCTACTCCTACGAGCAGTACTTC
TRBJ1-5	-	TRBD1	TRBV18	CASSPQRTGSKNQPQHF	TGTGCCAGCTCACCACAAAGGACAGGGTCTAAGAATCAGCCCCAGCATTTT
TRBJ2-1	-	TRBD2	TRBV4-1	CASSPRLAGPYNEQFF	TGCGCCAGCAGCCCCCGACTAGCGGGGCCCTACAATGAGCAGTTCTTC
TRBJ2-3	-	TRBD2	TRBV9	CASSATAGGPTDTQYF	TGTGCCAGCTCCGCCACGGCGGGGGGGCCTACAGATACGCAGTATTTT
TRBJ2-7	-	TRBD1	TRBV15	CATSGSGQGIHEQYF	TGTGCCACCAGTGGTAGCGGACAGGGTATACACGAGCAGTACTTC
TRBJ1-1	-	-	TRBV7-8	CASSFSRNTEAFF	TGTGCCAGCAGCTTTTCCCGGAACACTGAAGCTTTCTTT
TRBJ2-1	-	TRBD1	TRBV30	CAGERDRAFYEQFF	TGTGCTGGGGAGCGGGACAGGGCTTTTTATGAGCAGTTCTTC
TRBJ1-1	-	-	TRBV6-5	CASKVPGANTEAFF	TGTGCCAGCAAAGTCCCGGGAGCGAACACTGAAGCTTTCTTT
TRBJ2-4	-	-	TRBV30	CAWSGTIGRIQYF	TGTGCCTGGAGCGGGACAATTGGGCGCATTCAGTACTTC
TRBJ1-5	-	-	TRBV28	CASRLSAQPQHF	TGTGCCAGCCGACTCAGCGCTCAGCCCCAGCATTTT
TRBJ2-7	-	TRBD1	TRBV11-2	CASQPGQGIYEQYF	TGTGCCAGCCAGCCGGGACAGGGGATCTACGAGCAGTACTTC